This T cell receptor beta chain was found in a study of OX40 agonist ivuxolimab in advanced cancers. Study conclusions and caveats: Fewer expanded clones were found on average in CD4+ than in CD8+ T cells.

Peripheral blood came from all dose cohorts at three timepoints. The CDR3 is 15 residues long. Germline V gene sequence: CDR1 MDHEN, CDR2 SYDVKM. Notes on this clone: Its antigen remains unknown.

TCRdb's table, derived via immunoSEQ multiplex PCR, lists solely in-frame clones and lacks some. The sample records 70,000 to 75,000 clones, roughly 86% being singletons. The sample here was CD4+ or CD8+ T cells sorted from blood, taken in a trial of the OX40 agonist ivuxolimab. The sequence derives from an adult with an advanced solid tumor such as melanoma, head and neck, liver or kidney cancer. This rearrangement joins TRBV28 to TRBJ2-5; 9 nucleotides match TRBD1. Near its end, the DNA agrees better with TRBJ2-7, so the J call may be wrong. CDR3 residues: CASSSPQGASYEQYF. CDR3 DNA: TGTGCCAGCAGTTCGCCACAGGGGGCTTCCTACGAGCAGTACTTC.